Reported below is one T cell receptor beta chain. The data derive from a study of early T cells in non-severe SARS-CoV-2 infection. Individual cDNA molecules were tagged with unique molecular identifiers, the study reported. MiXCR, run by TCRdb on the 5' RACE reads, gives a single entry per CDR3 protein. The table records roughly 81,000 distinct CDR3 sequences, roughly 12% of them present only once. J lost 0 bases, V lost 7 bases, and 17 bases had no gene match. Germline V gene lookup returns CDR1 SGHRS and CDR2 YFSETQ. This CDR3 has 19 amino acids. This clonotype was sampled from an adult who was a healthcare worker with PCR-confirmed SARS-CoV-2 infection or an uninfected control (not recorded which). The sequenced sample was whole blood. The V gene is TRBV5-1, the J gene TRBJ1-3, with 9 bases aligning to TRBD1. The CDR3 nucleotides read TGCGCCAGCTCCAATTCCGGGACAGGGAGCGGTGCCTCTGGAAACACCATATATTTT. Its translation is CASSNSGTGSGASGNTIYF.